Presented here are 17 T cell receptor beta chains from one specimen sequenced in a study of vaccination effects on CD4 cells after COVID-19. In the ViraFEST assay, antigen-specific CD4+ clonotypes were identified by expansion after peptide-pool stimulation. The culture ran for 10 to 11 days, and then CD4+ T cells were isolated. All study participants received two doses of BNT162b2 or mRNA-1273 vaccine. Produced via immunoSEQ multiplex PCR; TCRdb's table is partial and in-frame only. This sample carries roughly 71,000 clones, 80% to 85% of them seen once, and the ten largest clones take more than 1%. No antigen is known for these receptors. This material consisted of CD4+ T cells from PBMCs cultured with HCoV-229E spike peptides, taken after COVID-19 vaccination. The source is a human donor who received a COVID-19 vaccine.

J is TRBJ1-4 and V is TRBV5-1; 8 bases map to TRBD1. Germline V CDR1 and CDR2: SGHRS, YFSETQ. V dropped 4 bases and J dropped 7; count of bases not matched to a gene: 9. This CDR3 spans 15 amino acids. In DNA, the CDR3 is TGCGCCAGCAGCCCCGACAGGGGAAGAGGTGAAAAACTGTTTTTT. Amino acids: CASSPDRGRGEKLFF.

The chain employs TRBV18 and TRBJ2-3; D may be TRBD1 (6 bases). The CDR3 consists of 14 residues. Germline V gene lookup returns CDR1 KGHSH and CDR2 LQKENI. V was cut by 3 bases and J by 2 bases, with 9 bases left in between. CDR3: CASSPGQSTDTQYF. CDR3 sequence (DNA): TGTGCCAGCTCACCCGGACAGTCCACAGATACGCAGTATTTT. Based on the CDR3 plus reference TRBV18 and TRBJ2-3, the full variable domain is NAGVMQNPRHLVRRRGQEARLRCSPMKGHSHVYWYRQLPEEGLKFMVYLQKENIIDESGMPKERFSAEFPKEGPSILRIQQVVRGDSAAYFCASSPGQSTDTQYFGPGTRLTVL.

The rearrangement joins TRBV2 to TRBJ1-5, with a weak D call TRBD1 (6 bases). Trimming stripped 6 bases from V and 2 bases from J, with 20 bases between. CDR1 and CDR2 from the germline V gene are SNHLY and FYNNEI. The CDR3 sequence is 17 residues long. CDR3: CASSRPTGQGGNQPQHF. In DNA form, the CDR3 reads TGTGCCAGCAGCCGCCCCACAGGGCAAGGGGGCAATCAGCCCCAGCATTTT. The full variable domain, with the rest looked up from reference TRBV2 and TRBJ1-5, is EPEVTQTPSHQVTQMGQEVILRCVPISNHLYFYWYRQILGQKVEFLVSFYNNEISEKSEIFDDQFSVERPDGSNFTLKIRSTKLEDSAMYFCASSRPTGQGGNQPQHFGDGTRLSIL.

This chain connects TRBV12-3 or TRBV12-4 to TRBJ2-7; 8 bases match TRBD1. With 3 bases clipped from V and 6 bases from J, the junction kept 4 bases outside the gene matches. CDR3 size: 13 residues. The CDR3 protein is CASSLADRAEQYV. The CDR3 nucleotides read TGTGCCAGCAGTTTGGCGGACAGGGCCGAGCAGTACGTC.

This chain links TRBV19 with TRBJ2-1; 10 nucleotides line up with TRBD2. V trimming: 7 bases; J trimming: 2 bases; junction bases outside the gene matches: 11. Germline V CDR1 and CDR2: LNHDA, SQIVND (reference sequence). The CDR3 loop spans 17 amino acids. This chain's CDR3 is CASNPLAGGPPYNEQFF. In DNA form, the CDR3 reads TGTGCCAGTAATCCATTAGCGGGGGGTCCTCCCTACAATGAGCAGTTCTTC.

V and J are TRBV5-1 and TRBJ2-1; 16 positions match TRBD2. CDR1 is SGHRS, CDR2 YFSETQ, per germline. This CDR3 region has 16 residues. V was pared by 3 bases and J by 9 bases, with 6 bases of the junction left unmatched. CDR3 residues: CASSSGLAGGRSEQFF. The CDR3 DNA reads TGCGCCAGCAGCTCGGGACTAGCGGGGGGGCGGAGTGAGCAGTTCTTC.

The chain employs TRBV13 and TRBJ2-2; possibly TRBD2 for D (6 bases). CDR1 and CDR2 from the germline V gene are PRHDT and FYEKMQ (reference sequence). The V gene lost 1 base and the J gene lost 1 base, with 13 bases spanning the gap. The CDR3 loop spans 17 amino acids. As DNA, the CDR3 is TGTGCCAGCAGCTTAGTCGTGACTAGGCTGAACACCGGGGAGCTGTTTTTT. Protein product: CASSLVVTRLNTGELFF.

Only one count was recorded for this clone. The gene calls are TRBV2 and TRBJ2-7; no clear D gene. The CDR3 has 13 residues. The germline V gene has CDR1 SNHLY and CDR2 FYNNEI. Trimming removed 4 bases from V and 9 bases from J, with 16 bases in between. The CDR3 DNA sequence: TGTGCCAGCAGTGTTGAGTCCCTAAGAGTGCAGTACGTC. It specifies CASSVESLRVQYV.

The V and J genes are TRBV19 and TRBJ2-5; weak D call: TRBD2 (5 bases). This CDR3 has 13 residues. Germline-derived CDR1 and CDR2 are LNHDA and SQIVND (reference sequence). V gave up 5 bases and J gave up 1 base, with 8 bases separating them. The CDR3 region is CASSSRAQETQYF. Written as DNA, the CDR3 is TGTGCCAGTAGTTCGAGGGCCCAAGAGACCCAGTACTTC.

This clone was detected a few times. V gene TRBV2 combines with J gene TRBJ2-2, with 7 nucleotides matching TRBD1. V was pared by 7 bases and J by 3 bases, with 5 bases of the junction left unmatched. The CDR3 runs 14 residues. Germline V gene lookup returns CDR1 SNHLY and CDR2 FYNNEI. The DNA for the CDR3 is TGTGCCAGCAAAAGACAGGGCCACACCGGGGAGCTGTTTTTT. Translated: CASKRQGHTGELFF.

The chain carries TRBV5-1 and TRBJ1-4; perhaps TRBD1 as D (6 bases). The CDR3 is 16 residues long. Germline V CDR1 and CDR2: SGHRS, YFSETQ. V dropped 3 bases and J dropped 0 bases, with 12 bases sitting between them. Here the CDR3 DNA reads TGCGCCAGCAGCTCAAGGGGGTCGCCAACTAATGAAAAACTGTTTTTT. Translation gives CASSSRGSPTNEKLFF.

The rearrangement joins TRBV12-3 or TRBV12-4 to TRBJ1-1, with TRBD1 as a possible D gene (5 bases). This CDR3 comprises 13 residues. V lost 3 bases and J lost 4, with 9 bases in between. The CDR3 sequence: CASSFSGTTEAFF. For the CDR3, the DNA is TGTGCCAGCAGTTTTTCAGGGACCACTGAAGCTTTCTTT.

This rearrangement joins TRBV2 to TRBJ1-6, with D possibly matching TRBD1 (5 bases). V was cut by 8 bases and J by 7 bases, with 12 bases left in between. CDR1 is SNHLY and CDR2 is FYNNEI in the germline V gene. This CDR3 comprises 13 residues. The CDR3 DNA is TGTGCCAGCCACGGGGCCTGGAATTCACCCCTCCACTTT. It specifies CASHGAWNSPLHF.

V and J are TRBV24-1 and TRBJ1-4; a possible D gene is TRBD1 (5 bases). Germline CDR1 and CDR2: KGHDR and SFDVKD. The CDR3 sequence is 14 residues long. Trimming cost V 6 bases and J 4 bases, with 11 bases left between them. The CDR3 is CATSSTGLNEKLFF. As DNA, the CDR3 is TGTGCCACCAGTTCAACAGGACTTAATGAAAAACTGTTTTTT.

The J gene is TRBJ2-2, the V gene TRBV4-2; TRBD2 matches 10 bases. The J segment lost 7 bases and the V segment lost 0 bases, leaving 17 bases of the junction unmatched. The CDR3 contains 20 residues. Germline loops: CDR1 LGHNA, CDR2 YNFKEQ. In nucleotides, the CDR3 is TGTGCCAGCAGCCAAGATAGGCCTAGCGGGGGCCCGCGATCGAGCGGGGAGCTGTTTTTT. Its translation: CASSQDRPSGGPRSSGELFF.

The table lists this clone with a count of one. This chain links TRBV6-5 with TRBJ2-4; D gene ambiguous. The CDR3 sequence is 13 residues long. Deletions cut 6 bases from V and 6 bases from J, with 12 bases between. CDR1 MNHEY and CDR2 SVGAGI come from the germline V gene. For the CDR3, the DNA is TGTGCCAGCAGAGAGACAATCGGAAACATTCAGTACTTC. This sequence encodes CASRETIGNIQYF.

The V and J genes are TRBV24-1 and TRBJ1-2, with D possibly TRBD1 on 6 matching bases. This CDR3 is 16 amino acids long. Trimming removed 4 bases from V and 5 bases from J, with 19 bases in between. The germline V gene encodes CDR1 KGHDR and CDR2 SFDVKD. For the CDR3, the DNA is TGTGCCACCAGTGACCGACGGACAGACATTTGGTATGGCTACACCTTC. Protein product: CATSDRRTDIWYGYTF.